The 3 T cell receptor beta chains in this list originate from one sample, sequenced in a study of T cell repertoires in aging, cancer and after chemotherapy. TRB rearrangements spanning V, D and J were amplified using mixed TRB-A/B primers. TCRdb used MiXCR to reprocess the multiplex PCR reads, holding one entry per CDR3 protein. The top ten hold about 22% of the sample, which has around 620 distinct CDR3 sequences, 35% to 55% seen once. Peripheral blood genomic DNA, not sorted cells or RNA, was the template. The sample comprised blood. Receptors originate from a human donor with a solid tumor.

This clonotype has only a few counts. The chain is built from TRBV6-5 and TRBJ1-2, with 11 positions matching TRBD1. From germline, CDR1 is MNHEY and CDR2 SVGAGI. Trimming cost V 2 bases and J 2 bases; bases outside gene matches: 4. This CDR3 is built from 16 residues. CDR3 DNA: TGTGCCAGCAGTTACCCAGGACAGGGGGCGAACTATGGCTACACCTTC. The encoded protein is CASSYPGQGANYGYTF.

The chain employs TRBV10-3 and TRBJ2-7; unclear D gene. Germline-derived CDR1 and CDR2 are ENHRY and SYGVKD. CDR3 length: 9 amino acids. The CDR3 loop reads CSTPTEQYF. The CDR3 DNA sequence: TGTTCCACCCCTACGGAGCAGTACTTC.

The chain carries TRBV20-1 and TRBJ2-7, with TRBD2 as a possible D gene (6 bases). V dropped 7 bases and J dropped 6 bases, with 13 bases sitting between them. CDR1 and CDR2 from the germline V gene are DFQATT and SNEGSKA (reference sequence). This CDR3 is 11 amino acids long. The CDR3 sequence is CSVPDYTEQYF. CDR3 nucleotide sequence: TGCAGTGTCCCGGACTATACCGAGCAGTACTTC.